This T cell receptor beta chain was observed in a study of CD8 T cells in ankylosing spondylitis. CDR3 length: 16 amino acids. The ends were cut back, 3 bases at V and 2 bases at J, with 15 bases in the middle. A quantitative 5'-RACE method, one with molecular barcodes, was used to make TCR beta libraries. TCRdb analysed the 5' RACE reads with MiXCR anew, one entry per CDR3 protein. The data hold 150,000 to 200,000 distinct CDR3 sequences, with over 10% observed a single time. Study-level results: Earlier reports found some motif variants in synovial fluid and blood in reactive arthritis. According to the report, clones linked to the disease were significantly enriched in matched synovial fluid samples taken from ankylosing spondylitis patients.

This clonotype was seen repeatedly, ten times or more. Its antigen is still unknown. This clonotype was obtained from a female donor with ankylosing spondylitis or in good health (not recorded which). The sequencing sample was made of blood, either unsorted or a sorted T cell fraction (not recorded which). The genes are TRBV12-3 or TRBV12-4 and TRBJ2-3, with a weak D call TRBD2 (5 bases). CDR3 sequence (DNA): TGTGCCAGCAGTTTCGGCCTGTCGGGGTACACAGATACGCAGTATTTT. As protein: CASSFGLSGYTDTQYF.